This T cell receptor beta chain was captured by sequencing in a study of T cell responses to AZD1222 COVID-19 vaccine. Assay used: immunoSEQ multiplex PCR; TCRdb lists only in-frame clones, some missing. Among roughly 120,000 clones listed, 85% to 90% were seen once. The ends were cut back, 3 bases at V and 1 base at J, with 6 bases in the middle. The CDR3 has 13 amino acids. Germline-derived CDR1 and CDR2 are MDHEN and SYDVKM. Sequences were derived from peripheral blood, sampled on day 0 of AZD1222 vaccination. V usage is TRBV28 and J usage is TRBJ1-2; D call uncertain. This sequence originates from an adult in good health. The CDR3 DNA follows: TGTGCCAGCAGTTTGAACAGTAACTATGGCTACACCTTC. Amino acids: CASSLNSNYGYTF.